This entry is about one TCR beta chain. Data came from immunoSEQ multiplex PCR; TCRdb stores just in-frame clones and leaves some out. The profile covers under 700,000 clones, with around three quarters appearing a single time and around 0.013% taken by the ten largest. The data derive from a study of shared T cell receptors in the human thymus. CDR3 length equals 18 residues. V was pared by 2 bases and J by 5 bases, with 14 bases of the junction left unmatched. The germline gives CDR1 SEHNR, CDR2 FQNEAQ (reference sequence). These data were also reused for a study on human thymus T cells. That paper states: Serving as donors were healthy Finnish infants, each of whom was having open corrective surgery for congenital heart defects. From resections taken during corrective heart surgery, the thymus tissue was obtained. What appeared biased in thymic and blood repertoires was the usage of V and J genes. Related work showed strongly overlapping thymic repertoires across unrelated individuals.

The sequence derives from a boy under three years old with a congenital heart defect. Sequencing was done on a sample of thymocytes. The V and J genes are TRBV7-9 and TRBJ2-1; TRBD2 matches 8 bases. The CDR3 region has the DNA TGTGCCAGCAGCTTACCACGACGGCTAAGCGGGGGTAACAATGAGCAGTTCTTC. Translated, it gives CASSLPRRLSGGNNEQFF.